What follows are 26 T cell receptor beta chains derived from one specimen sequenced in a study of tumor-infiltrating lymphocytes in primary liver carcinoma. Scientists recovered RNA and DNA together from around 20-30 mg of unsorted bulk tissue. Researchers generated TCR beta cDNA from approximately 520 ng of total RNA, relying on a constant-region primer. Modified slightly, ARM-PCR produced TCR beta libraries over three nested multiplex PCR rounds. Running around 10 cycles apiece, the first two PCR rounds relied on TRBV1-TRBV30 forward primers together with a C-beta reverse primer. TCRdb passed the multiplex PCR reads through MiXCR, listing each CDR3 protein once. The sample shows roughly 78,000 distinct CDR3 sequences, 71% of them seen only once. Sequenced: liver tumor tissue from sampling region 4. Subset noted: tumor region T4, right-lateral pole. The source of these receptors is an older woman with primary liver carcinoma and hepatitis B virus infection.

On this clonotype: The conserved final phenylalanine or tryptophan is absent from the CDR3, which likely points to a read error. This sequence joins TRBV12-3 or TRBV12-4 and TRBJ1-1; no reliable D call. The CDR3 loop spans 13 amino acids. The chain's CDR3 is CASSHGRNAEAFL. The CDR3 region has the DNA TGTGCTAGCAGTCATGGACGGAACGCTGAAGCTTTCCTT.

Worth noting for this clonotype: The CDR3 ends on some other residue instead of the conserved phenylalanine or tryptophan, so this is likely a read error. This CDR3 is CVSSLGASGGGSCEQYL. The CDR3 nucleotides are TGTGTCAGCAGCTTAGGGGCTAGCGGGGGGGGCTCCTGCGAGCAGTACCTC. This chain uses TRBV7-9 with TRBJ2-7; 12 nucleotides match TRBD2. Germline assignment: CDR1 SEHNR and CDR2 FQNEAQ (reference sequence). The CDR3 loop spans 17 amino acids.

The rearrangement uses TRBV11-3 and TRBJ2-5; D perhaps matches TRBD2 (6 bases). The V gene lost 1 base and the J gene lost 1 base, with 16 bases spanning the gap. Germline V CDR1 and CDR2: SGHNT, YENEEA. The CDR3 runs 17 residues. For the CDR3, the DNA is TGTGCCAGCAGCTTAGGGATTTCTGGCGGGACCCAAGAGACCCAGTACTTC. Translation gives CASSLGISGGTQETQYF. The full variable domain, with the rest looked up from reference TRBV11-3 and TRBJ2-5, is EAGVVQSPRYKIIEKKQPVAFWCNPISGHNTLYWYLQNLGQGPELLIRYENEEAVDDSQLPKDRFSAERLKGVDSTLKIQPAELGDSAVYLCASSLGISGGTQETQYFGPGTRLLVL.

This clonotype was detected only once. A read error may be the cause here, since a much bigger clone is one base away. The chain employs TRBV5-1 and TRBJ2-7; 7 bases are a match to TRBD2. The CDR3 runs to 15 residues. With V trimmed by 6 bases and J by 5 bases, 14 bases remained unmatched. CDR1 and CDR2 from the germline V gene are SGHRS and YFSETQ. CDR3 protein: CASNGRDYGLHEQYF. CDR3 bases: TGCGCCAGCAACGGCCGGGACTACGGCCTCCACGAGCAGTACTTC.

This clonotype was counted at least ten times. The chain recombines TRBV5-1 with TRBJ2-6; D is ambiguous. With 3 bases removed from V and 0 bases from J, the gap between germline ends came to 10 bases. The length of the CDR3 is 16 residues. CDR1 SGHRS and CDR2 YFSETQ come from the germline V gene. The CDR3 protein is CASSSPAGSGANVLTF. The CDR3 coding sequence is TGCGCCAGCAGCTCTCCAGCCGGCTCTGGGGCCAACGTCCTGACTTTC. Together with reference TRBV5-1 and TRBJ2-6, the CDR3 gives the full variable domain: KAGVTQTPRYLIKTRGQQVTLSCSPISGHRSVSWYQQTPGQGLQFLFEYFSETQRNKGNFPGRFSGRQFSNSRSEMNVSTLELGDSALYLCASSSPAGSGANVLTFGAGSRLTVL.

About this clonotype: Here the CDR3 omits its conserved ending phenylalanine or tryptophan, so a read error is the likely source. V and J are TRBV6-5 and TRBJ1-6; TRBD1 aligns across 10 bases. The CDR3 has 16 amino acids. Germline lookup yields CDR1 MNHEY and CDR2 SVGAGI. The CDR3 sequence: CDSSYSPTGGLSPLHY. In DNA, the CDR3 is TGTGACAGCAGTTACAGTCCGACAGGGGGCCTTTCACCCCTCCACTAT.

The sample holds a few counts of this clonotype. Since a much larger clone is just one base distant, this may be a read error. The chain recombines TRBV13 with TRBJ2-1; no firm D call. This CDR3 has 16 residues. Germline V gene sequence: CDR1 PRHDT, CDR2 FYEKMQ (reference sequence). CDR3 in DNA: TGTGCCGGCAGCCTCTCCCTTACCAGCTTCTACAATGAGCAGTTCTTC. Protein sequence: CAGSLSLTSFYNEQFF.

As regards this clonotype: An end of the junction differs from the germline gene, which may be a read error. The genes are TRBV12-3 or TRBV12-4 and TRBJ1-1; 7 bases are a match to TRBD1. CDR3 length equals 12 residues. CDR3 region: CVSSRGLRGAIF. DNA of the CDR3: TGTGTCAGCAGCCGGGGCCTCAGGGGGGCTATCTTT.

The gene calls are TRBV11-2 and TRBJ2-7; 8 nucleotides line up with TRBD2. The CDR3 spans 18 residues. V lost 3 bases to trimming and J lost 2 bases; unmatched junction nucleotides: 15. CDR1 is SGHAT and CDR2 is FQNNGV in the germline V gene. CDR3 protein: CASSFNWASLAGPYEQYF. For the CDR3, the DNA is TGTGCCAGCAGCTTTAATTGGGCCAGTCTAGCGGGTCCCTACGAGCAGTACTTC.

A note on this clonotype: This clone may be a read error of a much larger clone one base away. The chain has TRBV28 and TRBJ2-7; tentative D call: TRBD2 (5 bases). From germline, CDR1 is MDHEN and CDR2 SYDVKM. CDR3 size: 14 residues. The CDR3 bases are TGTGACAGCAGTTTACTAGTGAACCCCTACGAGCAGTACTTC. Amino acid sequence: CDSSLLVNPYEQYF. Combining the CDR3 with reference TRBV28 and TRBJ2-7 gives the whole variable domain DVKVTQSSRYLVKRTGEKVFLECVQDMDHENMFWYRQDPGLGLRLIYFSYDVKMKEKGDIPEGYSVSREKKERFSLILESASTNQTSMYLCDSSLLVNPYEQYFGPGTRLTVT.

About this clonotype itself: No conserved phenylalanine or tryptophan is present at the end of the CDR3, so a read error is the likely explanation. The V and J genes are TRBV29-1 and TRBJ2-3; 8 nucleotides match TRBD1. The germline CDR1 and CDR2 sequences are SQVTM and ANQGSEA. This CDR3 is 18 amino acids long. V gave up 1 base and J gave up 0 bases; unmatched junction bases: 12. CDR3 bases: TGCAGCGTTGAAGCATTGGACAGGGTGGGGGTTAGCACAGATACGCAGTATTTG. This translates into CSVEALDRVGVSTDTQYL.

As to this clonotype: Without the conserved terminal phenylalanine or tryptophan, this CDR3 likely stems from a read error. CDR3 loop: CASSFSGCKETQYL. Written as DNA, the CDR3 is TGTGCCAGCAGCTTTAGCGGGTGCAAAGAGACCCAGTACTTG. The chain uses TRBV11-2 and TRBJ2-5, with 7 bases identical to TRBD2. J was trimmed by 3 bases and V by 3 bases; bases with no gene match: 4. Per the germline V gene, CDR1 is SGHAT and CDR2 is FQNNGV. The CDR3 consists of 14 residues.

Of note for this clonotype: The junction differs from germline at one of its ends, possibly a read error. The gene calls are TRBV4-2 and TRBJ2-1, with TRBD2 matching 9 bases. Germline V CDR1 and CDR2: LGHNA, YNFKEQ. This CDR3 region has 16 residues. DNA for the CDR3: TGTGCCAGGAGCCAAGATAGGGCTAGCGGGACGGGTGAGCAGTTCTTC. Protein product: CARSQDRASGTGEQFF.

This clonotype has only a few counts. This rearrangement joins TRBV18 to TRBJ2-5; D unresolved. V was cut by 4 bases and J by 1 base, with 10 bases left in between. Germline CDR1 KGHSH, CDR2 LQKENI. The CDR3 spans 14 residues. CDR3 sequence reads: CASSQAQSQETQYF. The CDR3 nucleotides are TGTGCCAGCTCACAAGCCCAGAGCCAAGAGACCCAGTACTTC.

About this clonotype: A single base separates this from a much larger clone, so it may be a read error. The V and J genes are TRBV5-1 and TRBJ2-6; 7 bases align to TRBD2. Germline CDR1 SGHRS, CDR2 YFSETQ. The CDR3 length is 16 residues. Trimming removed 6 bases from V and 4 bases from J; junction bases left unmatched: 10. In nucleotides, the CDR3 is TGCGCCAGCAACTCCCGGACTAGTATCGGGGCCAACGTCCTGACTTTC. This sequence encodes CASNSRTSIGANVLTF.

Comments on this clonotype: A read error may produce the germline difference seen at one junction end. The chain employs TRBV11-2 and TRBJ1-1; unclear D gene. This CDR3 spans 13 amino acids. Looked up from germline, CDR1 is SGHAT and CDR2 is FQNNGV. The chain's CDR3 is CASSLEPGSEAFF. The CDR3 nucleotides read TGTGCCAGCAGCTTAGAGCCGGGCTCTGAAGCCTTCTTT.

On this clonotype: Mismatch with germline at one junction end may stem from a read error. This sequence joins TRBV12-3 or TRBV12-4 and TRBJ2-1; 8 bases match TRBD2. This CDR3 is built from 15 residues. The CDR3 DNA is TGTGTCAGCTGTCCGGTGGGACTAGAGTACAATGAGCAGTTCTTC. Translated, it gives CVSCPVGLEYNEQFF.

J is TRBJ2-3 and V is TRBV6-6; TRBD1 matches at 10 bases. The CDR3 runs 14 residues. V was clipped by 5 bases and J by 4 bases; unmatched bases: 3. Germline loops: CDR1 MNHNY, CDR2 SVGAGI (reference sequence). DNA for the CDR3: TGTGCCAGCAGTCACGGGACAGGGGCAGATACGCAGTATTTT. The encoded protein is CASSHGTGADTQYF.

This sequence joins TRBV5-1 and TRBJ2-5; possible D gene TRBD1, 6 bases. The CDR3 has 14 residues. V dropped 4 bases and J dropped 5 bases, with 15 bases sitting between them. Germline CDR1 SGHRS, CDR2 YFSETQ. The DNA of the CDR3 is TGCGCCAGCAGCGCGAACTCAGGGGTTGAGACCCAGTACTTC. Translation: CASSANSGVETQYF.

CDR3 protein: CGARTGAYEQYF. In nucleotides, the CDR3 is TGCGGCGCCAGGACAGGGGCATACGAGCAGTACTTC. The V and J genes are TRBV29-1 and TRBJ2-7, with 9 bases matching TRBD1. Looked up from germline, CDR1 is SQVTM and CDR2 is ANQGSEA. CDR3 length: 12 amino acids.

Points on this clonotype: Relative to the germline gene, one junction end is altered; a read error may explain this. The J gene is TRBJ2-3, the V gene TRBV7-3; 8 nucleotides match TRBD2. The germline gives CDR1 SGHTA, CDR2 FQGTGA. The CDR3 is made up of 17 amino acids. CDR3 amino acids: CAGSLGASGPSTDTQYF. In DNA, the CDR3 is TGTGCCGGCAGCTTAGGGGCTAGCGGGCCCAGCACAGATACGCAGTATTTT.

The J gene is TRBJ2-1, the V gene TRBV10-2; D might be TRBD2 (5 bases). Trimming left V 3 bases short and J 14 bases short, with 17 bases between. The length of the CDR3 is 13 residues. Germline CDR1 and CDR2: WSHSY and SAAADI. The CDR3 nucleotides are TGCGCCAGCAGTGACCTCCTCTTGAGGGAGAAGTTCTTC. This gives the protein CASSDLLLREKFF.

About this clonotype: The germline gene is not matched at one end of the junction; a read error may be the cause. This chain joins TRBV12-3 or TRBV12-4 and TRBJ1-4; tentatively, D is TRBD1 (5 bases). The CDR3 has 14 amino acids. The CDR3 sequence: CVSSLRQGDEKLFF. CDR3 DNA: TGTGTCAGCAGCCTCCGGCAGGGCGATGAAAAACTGTTTTTT.

The chain joins TRBV6-2 or TRBV6-3 to TRBJ2-7; tentatively, D is TRBD2 (7 bases). CDR1 MNHEY and CDR2 SVGEGT come from the germline V gene. The CDR3 runs 16 residues. With 5 bases removed from V and 7 bases from J, the gap between germline ends came to 24 bases. This chain's CDR3 is CASSPVGAGANYEQYF. CDR3 DNA sequence: TGTGCCAGCAGTCCTGTGGGGGCGGGAGCGAACTATGAGCAGTACTTC.

This clonotype occurred many times. V and J are TRBV29-1 and TRBJ1-1; the D gene is possibly TRBD1 (5 bases). Germline V gives CDR1 SQVTM, CDR2 ANQGSEA. Between the trimmed V and J ends, which lost 4 bases and 2 bases, there was a span of 14 bases. The CDR3 contains 14 residues. The CDR3 sequence is CSVVEQGRNTEAFF. For the CDR3, the DNA is TGCAGCGTTGTGGAGCAGGGACGTAACACTGAAGCTTTCTTT.

V gene TRBV11-2 combines with J gene TRBJ1-1; D remains unclear. V lost 5 bases, J lost 6 bases, and 13 bases lay in between. CDR3 size: 13 residues. Germline CDR1 is SGHAT and CDR2 is FQNNGV. This chain's CDR3 is CASSLGLNAEAFF. CDR3 coding DNA: TGTGCCAGCAGCCTAGGGCTGAATGCTGAAGCTTTCTTT.